This TCR beta chain stems from a study of cytomegalovirus exposure and HLA in healthy donors. Germline lookup yields CDR1 MNHNY and CDR2 SVGAGI (reference sequence). Trimming took 2 bases from V and 5 from J, leaving 9 bases between them. CDR3 length: 13 residues. PCR primers comprised 60 Vbeta and 13 Jbeta primers. The table came from immunoSEQ multiplex PCR; TCRdb's copy has only in-frame clones and leaves some out. The sample has about 90,000 clones, approximately 80% seen once. The chain carries TRBV6-6 and TRBJ1-2; D not certain. This sequence originates from a man younger than 40 in good health and CMV-seronegative. Sequencing was done on a sample of PBMCs. The CDR3 region is CASSYRGRYGYTF. The CDR3 nucleotides read TGTGCCAGCAGTTACAGAGGAAGGTATGGCTACACCTTC.